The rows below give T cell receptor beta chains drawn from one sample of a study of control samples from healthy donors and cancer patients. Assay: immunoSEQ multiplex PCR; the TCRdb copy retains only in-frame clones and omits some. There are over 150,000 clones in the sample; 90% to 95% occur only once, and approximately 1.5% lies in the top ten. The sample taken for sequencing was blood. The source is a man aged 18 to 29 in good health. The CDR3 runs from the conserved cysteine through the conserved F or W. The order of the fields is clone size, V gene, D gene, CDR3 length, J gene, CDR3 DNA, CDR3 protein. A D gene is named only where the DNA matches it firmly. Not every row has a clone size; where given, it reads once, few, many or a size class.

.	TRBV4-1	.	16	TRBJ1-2	TGCGCCAGCAGCCAAGAAGGAGGGGGGGATTACTATGGCTACACCTTC	CASSQEGGGDYYGYTF
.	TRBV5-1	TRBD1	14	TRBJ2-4	TGCGCCAGCAGCTTGACAGGGGTCCAAAACATTCAGTACTTC	CASSLTGVQNIQYF
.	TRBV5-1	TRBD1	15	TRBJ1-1	TGCGCCAGCAGCTCACCGGGACAGGGTTACACTGAAGCTTTCTTT	CASSSPGQGYTEAFF
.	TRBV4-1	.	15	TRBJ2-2	TGCGCCAGCAGCCAAGTATGGGCGGTTGGCGGGGAGCTGTTTTTT	CASSQVWAVGGELFF
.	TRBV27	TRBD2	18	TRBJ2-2	TGTGCCAGCAGTTTGGGGACTAGCGGGGGGGCCCCCCACGGGGAGCTGTTTTTT	CASSLGTSGGAPHGELFF
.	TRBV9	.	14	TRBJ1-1	TGTGCCAGCAGCCCAATTGTTGGGGCCACTGAAGCTTTCTTT	CASSPIVGATEAFF
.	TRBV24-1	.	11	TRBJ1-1	TGTGCCACCAGTGATGGGGGGAAAGCTTTCTTT	CATSDGGKAFF
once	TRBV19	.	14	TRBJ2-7	TGTGCCAGTAGTATTTCAGGGATCACCTACGAGCAGTACTTC	CASSISGITYEQYF
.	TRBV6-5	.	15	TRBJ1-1	TGTGCCAGCAGTCCCTTACGGGGCCTGGGCACTGAAGCTTTCTTT	CASSPLRGLGTEAFF
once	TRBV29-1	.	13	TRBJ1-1	TGCAGCGTTGAGTCTCCAGAGAACACTGAAGCTTTCTTT	CSVESPENTEAFF
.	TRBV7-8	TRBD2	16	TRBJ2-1	TGTGCCAGCAGCTTAGCAAGCGGGGGGCTAGGGACTGAGCAGTTCTTC	CASSLASGGLGTEQFF
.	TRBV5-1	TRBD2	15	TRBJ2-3	TGCGCCAGCAGCTTAAGCGGGGGGCCCTCCGGTATCCAGTATTTT	CASSLSGGPSGIQYF
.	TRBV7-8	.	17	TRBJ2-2	TGTGCCAGCAGCTTGAGGCTTAGCGGTTCGAACACCGGGGAGCTGTTTTTT	CASSLRLSGSNTGELFF
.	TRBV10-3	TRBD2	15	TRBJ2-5	TGTGCCATCAGTAGGACTAGCGGGGAACAAGAGACCCAGTACTTC	CAISRTSGEQETQYF
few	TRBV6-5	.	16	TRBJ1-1	TGTGCCAGCAGTTACTCTCGAGGCTTCATGAACACTGAAGCTTTCTTT	CASSYSRGFMNTEAFF
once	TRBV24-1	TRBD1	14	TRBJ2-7	TGTGCCACCAGTGATCCTCTGACAGGGAACGAGCAGTACTTC	CATSDPLTGNEQYF
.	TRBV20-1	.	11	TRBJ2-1	TGCAGTGTAGGTGTTGTAGGTGAGCAGTTCTTC	CSVGVVGEQFF
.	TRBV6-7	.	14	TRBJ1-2	TGTGCCAGCACTTTAATACAGGGACTCTATGGCTACACCTTC	CASTLIQGLYGYTF
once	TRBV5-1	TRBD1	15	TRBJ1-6	TGCGCCAGCAGCTCGCGGGACAGGGACCCTCCACCCCTCCACTTT	CASSSRDRDPPPLHF
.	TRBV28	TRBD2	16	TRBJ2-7	TGTGCCAGCAGATCCCACCATAGCGGGGGCCCCTACGAGCAGTACTTC	CASRSHHSGGPYEQYF
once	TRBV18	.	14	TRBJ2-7	TGTGCCAGCTCATCACAGGGATCGGCTGGCGAGCAGTACTTC	CASSSQGSAGEQYF
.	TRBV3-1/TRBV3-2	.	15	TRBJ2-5	TGTGCCAGCAGCAAAATATATCCTTTCTCTGAGACCCAGTACTTC	CASSKIYPFSETQYF
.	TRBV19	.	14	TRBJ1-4	TGTGCCAGTAGTACTTGGAACTCTAATGAAAAACTGTTTTTT	CASSTWNSNEKLFF
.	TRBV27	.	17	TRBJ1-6	TGTGCCAGCAGTTTAGGGGGATCACAGGGTCCTAATTCACCCCTCCACTTT	CASSLGGSQGPNSPLHF
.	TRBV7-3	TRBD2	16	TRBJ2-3	TGTGCCAGCAGCTTAGGGACTAGCGGGGGGGCAGATACGCAGTATTTT	CASSLGTSGGADTQYF
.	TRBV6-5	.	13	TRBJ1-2	TGTGCCTCAGAGGGAGGGGTACGCTATGGCTACACCTTC	CASEGGVRYGYTF
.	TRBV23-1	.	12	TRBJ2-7	TGCGCCAGCGCCGGTGGGAGGCGGGAGCAGTACTTC	CASAGGRREQYF
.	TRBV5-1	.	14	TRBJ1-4	TGCGCCAGCAGCCTACAGGAGGCTAATGAAAAACTGTTTTTT	CASSLQEANEKLFF
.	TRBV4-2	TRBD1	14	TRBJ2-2	TGTGCCAGCAGCCAACCAGGGACAGGCGGGGAGCTGTTTTTT	CASSQPGTGGELFF